This T cell receptor (beta chain) stems from a study of cytomegalovirus exposure and HLA in healthy donors. Points on this clone: Antigen specificity is unknown. The junction differs from germline at one of its ends, possibly a read error.

With 60 Vbeta and 13 Jbeta primers, the PCR was carried out. Some clones are missing from TCRdb's copy, which holds only in-frame ones; the method was immunoSEQ multiplex PCR. The sample contains around 210,000 clones, 82% of which appear only once. Points from the study as a whole: Researchers reportedly found TCR beta sequences accurately predicted most subjects' HLA-A and HLA-B alleles.

The CDR3 totals 11 residues. Germline assignment: CDR1 MNHNY and CDR2 SVGAGI (reference sequence). Specimen: PBMCs. This clonotype was sampled from a woman aged 40 to 49 in good health and CMV-seronegative. V is TRBV6-6 and J is TRBJ1-5; 8 positions match TRBD1. This CDR3 is CASSQGQAQNF. The CDR3 coding sequence is TGTGCCAGCAGCCAGGGACAGGCCCAGAATTTT.